This T cell receptor beta chain was recorded in a study of shared T cell receptors in the human thymus (dated by TCRdb to 2020 to 2022). A note on the overall study: The study examined how self-reactive, shared T-cell receptor alpha chains are generated in the human thymus.

Turning to this clone: Its target antigen remains unknown. No base quality values were provided; no much bigger clone lies one nucleotide off.

To prepare the library, the immunoSEQ multiplex PCR assay was applied. Not all clones reach the TCRdb copy of this immuneACCESS table, which keeps in-frame sequences only. Checked studies attribute under half of the gap to unresolved V genes and leave the rest unexplained. This sample comprises about 660,000 clones, around nine tenths of them detected only once. The biggest ten clones account for approximately 0.011% of the sample. This same sample was also taken into another study, of human thymus T cells. The second source states: Immunologically healthy infants undergoing open corrective cardiac surgery for congenital heart defects in Finland were used as donors. Thymus tissue was obtained as surgical resects removed during corrective cardiac surgery. Usage of V and J gene segments appeared to be biased in both the thymic and the peripheral blood repertoires. The related research found that thymic TCR repertoires overlapped highly between unrelated individuals. TCR alpha and beta repertoires from about 8 infant thymus samples and four related peripheral blood samples were characterized in the study. Donor ages ranged from about 7 to 250 days, and the cohort comprised 5 to 7 male and a couple of female infants. Thymocytes were mechanically released from the tissue and were stored as pellets of roughly 9-31 million cells at -70 degrees C. Genomic DNA was extracted from frozen cell pellets with a QIAsymphony instrument. TCRB and TCRAD loci were amplified from a standardized quantity of quality-controlled genomic DNA using the immunoSEQ multiplex PCR assay. Amplicons spanned the V(D)J region at a length sufficient to cover the CDR3 and identify V and J genes. The amplicons were sequenced on an Illumina platform via the commercial immunoSEQ service. Primer bias and sequencing errors were corrected using previously described methods, and TCRAD and TCRB definitions followed the IMGT database. Analysis of the repertoires was done with immunoSEQ Analyzer 3.0 and VDJTools and included basic statistics, V/J segment usage, diversity estimates, rarefaction and pairwise overlap. Chao1, ChaoE, Efron-Thisted, Shannon and inverse Simpson indices were used to estimate diversity, which was also estimated on datasets down-sampled to the smallest sample. Repertoire overlap was assessed by strict matching of CDR3 nucleotide sequence, V gene and J gene, and clustering was done by Jaccard-based multidimensional scaling. On average, thymus samples yielded hundreds of thousands of unique TCRB clonotypes, whereas blood samples yielded about 84,000.

This clonotype was sampled from a boy less than two years old with a congenital heart defect. Donor details come from another sample of the same person, matched by shared clones. Sequencing was done on a sample of thymocytes.

The CDR3 has the sequence CASSQGVTGGPSYEQYF. In nucleotide form, the sequence is TGTGCCAGCAGCCAAGGGGTAACGGGAGGTCCTTCCTACGAGCAGTACTTC. The chain couples TRBV14 to TRBJ2-7; 7 central nucleotides agree with TRBD2. The CDR3 runs 17 residues from the cysteine to the phenylalanine. The kept DNA is CDR3 alone, 51 bases in frame from the first base. Trimming leaves V shorter by 1 base and J shorter by 1 base, with the junction holding 10 bases beyond the gene matches. CDR1 and CDR2 (SGHDN, FVKESK) derive from the germline V gene.